One sample yielded the 12 T cell receptor beta chains listed below, sequenced in a study of blood T cell repertoires in COVID-19. Sequenced by immunoSEQ multiplex PCR; TCRdb stores in-frame clones only, minus some. The sample has 60,000 or so clones; around 90% are singletons. The sample was peripheral blood. Receptors originate from a man between 60 and 75 years old with acute or convalescent COVID-19.

The chain carries TRBV29-1 and TRBJ2-6; D may be TRBD2 (6 bases). CDR1 SQVTM and CDR2 ANQGSEA come from the germline V gene. Trimming left V 3 bases short and J 1 base short, with 7 bases between. The CDR3 extends over 14 amino acids. Written as DNA, the CDR3 is TGCAGCGTTGATCGGGGGTCTGGGGCCAACGTCCTGACTTTC. The encoded protein is CSVDRGSGANVLTF.

The V and J genes are TRBV14 and TRBJ2-5, with D maybe TRBD2 (6 bases). Per germline, CDR1 SGHDN and CDR2 FVKESK. The CDR3 is 15 residues long. The germline V and J ends were trimmed by 2 bases and 0 bases, with 10 bases remaining between them. CDR3 protein: CASSQFREYQETQYF. The CDR3 DNA is TGTGCCAGCAGCCAATTCCGGGAGTACCAAGAGACCCAGTACTTC. Supplemented by reference TRBV14 and TRBJ2-5, the full variable domain reads EAGVTQFPSHSVIEKGQTVTLRCDPISGHDNLYWYRRVMGKEIKFLLHFVKESKQDESGMPNNRFLAERTGGTYSTLKVQPAELEDSGVYFCASSQFREYQETQYFGPGTRLLVL.

J is TRBJ2-1 and V is TRBV29-1; 7 bases match TRBD1. Germline CDR1 reads SQVTM; CDR2 reads ANQGSEA. The CDR3 sequence is 12 residues long. Trimming at V came to 5 bases and at J to 5 bases, leaving 3 bases not matched to a gene. CDR3 coding DNA: TGCAGCGTTTGGGACAGACACAATGAGCAGTTCTTC. Its translation is CSVWDRHNEQFF.

V usage is TRBV6-2 or TRBV6-3 and J usage is TRBJ2-7; 7 nucleotides match TRBD2. CDR3 length equals 13 residues. The V segment lost 1 base and the J segment 6 bases; nucleotides outside the gene matches: 3. Germline V CDR1 and CDR2: MNHEY, SVGEGT. The CDR3 region is CASSYWEGSEQYF. The CDR3 coding sequence is TGTGCCAGCAGTTACTGGGAGGGGAGCGAGCAGTACTTC.

The V gene is TRBV28, the J gene TRBJ1-1, with D unresolved. Germline CDR1 MDHEN, CDR2 SYDVKM. This CDR3 spans 11 amino acids. The V and J ends lost 7 bases and 0 bases respectively, with 3 bases between them. In DNA, the CDR3 is TGTGCCAGCAACTTGAACACTGAAGCTTTCTTT. It encodes CASNLNTEAFF.

As for this clone: This sample also contains other DNA sequences that code for the same CDR3. This sequence joins TRBV18 and TRBJ2-5, with TRBD1 identical over 7 bases. Germline V gene data show CDR1 as KGHSH and CDR2 as LQKENI. After removal of 0 bases from V and 4 bases from J, the junction contained 5 bases not matched to a gene. The CDR3 has 15 amino acids. The CDR3 bases are TGTGCCAGCTCACCACCCTCGGCAGGGGGAGAGACCCAGTACTTC. Protein product: CASSPPSAGGETQYF.

The chain uses TRBV19 and TRBJ2-7, with TRBD1 matching 7 bases. Germline trimming cut 5 bases from V and 1 base from J; bases unmatched to any gene: 8. The germline V gene has CDR1 LNHDA and CDR2 SQIVND (reference sequence). The CDR3 contains 15 residues. DNA of the CDR3: TGTGCCAGTAGTCCATTCCCGGACAGGTCCTACGAGCAGTACTTC. Protein sequence: CASSPFPDRSYEQYF.

CDR3 in amino acids: CASSRLAGGAVQETQYF. In nucleotides, the CDR3 is TGTGCCAGCAGCCGACTAGCGGGGGGGGCGGTACAAGAGACCCAGTACTTC. The chain links TRBV27 to TRBJ2-5, with 14 bases matching TRBD2. Trimming took 6 bases from V and 2 from J; bases not matched to a gene: 8. The CDR3 contains 17 residues. Germline values: CDR1 MNHEY, CDR2 SMNVEV (reference sequence).

This clone was seen only once. The gene calls are TRBV16 and TRBJ1-3; 8 bases align to TRBD1. The CDR3 runs to 15 residues. V shed 4 bases and J 4 bases; nucleotides not matched to a gene: 6. In germline, CDR1 is KGHSY, CDR2 FQNENV. CDR3 loop: CASSRRQGNGNTIYF. As DNA, the CDR3 is TGTGCCAGCAGCCGCCGACAGGGGAACGGAAACACCATATATTTT. The full variable domain, its missing parts supplied by reference TRBV16 and TRBJ1-3, is GEEVAQTPKHLVRGEGQKAKLYCAPIKGHSYVFWYQQVLKNEFKFLISFQNENVFDETGMPKERFSAKCLPNSPCSLEIQATKLEDSAVYFCASSRRQGNGNTIYFGEGSWLTVV.

The V and J genes are TRBV20-1 and TRBJ1-5, with D uncertain. This CDR3 comprises 10 residues. V was trimmed by 5 bases and J by 7 bases, leaving 6 bases between them. The germline V gene encodes CDR1 DFQATT and CDR2 SNEGSKA (reference sequence). CDR3 DNA sequence: TGCAGTGCTGGCGGCCAGCCCCAGCATTTT. Translated: CSAGGQPQHF.

The CDR3 sequence is CAISPGLAGEVNEQFF. In nucleotides, the CDR3 is TGTGCCATCAGCCCGGGACTAGCGGGAGAGGTGAATGAGCAGTTCTTC. This sequence joins TRBV10-3 and TRBJ2-1, with 14 bases fitting TRBD2. V dropped 6 bases and J dropped 7; count of bases not matched to a gene: 8. The CDR3 extends over 16 amino acids. From germline, CDR1 is ENHRY and CDR2 SYGVKD.

V gene TRBV5-1 combines with J gene TRBJ2-2; the match to TRBD2 covers 12 bases. J lost 5 bases, V lost 7 bases, and 9 bases had no gene match. CDR1 and CDR2 (germline): SGHRS, YFSETQ. CDR3 size: 16 residues. CDR3 in amino acids: CASASRTSGTTGELFF. The CDR3 coding sequence is TGCGCCAGCGCCTCCCGGACTAGCGGGACAACCGGGGAGCTGTTTTTT. Full variable domain (outside the CDR3, taken from reference TRBV5-1 and TRBJ2-2): KAGVTQTPRYLIKTRGQQVTLSCSPISGHRSVSWYQQTPGQGLQFLFEYFSETQRNKGNFPGRFSGRQFSNSRSEMNVSTLELGDSALYLCASASRTSGTTGELFFGEGSRLTVL.